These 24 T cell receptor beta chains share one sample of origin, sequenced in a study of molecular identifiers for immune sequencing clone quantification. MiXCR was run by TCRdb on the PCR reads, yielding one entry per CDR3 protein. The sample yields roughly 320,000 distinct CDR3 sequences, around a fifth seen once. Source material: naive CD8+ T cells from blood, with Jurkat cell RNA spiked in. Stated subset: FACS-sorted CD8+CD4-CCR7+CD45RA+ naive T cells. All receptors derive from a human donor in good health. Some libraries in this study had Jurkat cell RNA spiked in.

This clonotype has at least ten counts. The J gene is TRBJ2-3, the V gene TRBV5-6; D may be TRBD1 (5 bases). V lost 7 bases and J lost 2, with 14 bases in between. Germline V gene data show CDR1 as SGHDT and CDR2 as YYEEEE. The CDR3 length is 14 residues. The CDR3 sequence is CASGAGSLTDTQYF. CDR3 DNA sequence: TGTGCCAGCGGGGCCGGGTCCCTCACAGATACGCAGTATTTT.

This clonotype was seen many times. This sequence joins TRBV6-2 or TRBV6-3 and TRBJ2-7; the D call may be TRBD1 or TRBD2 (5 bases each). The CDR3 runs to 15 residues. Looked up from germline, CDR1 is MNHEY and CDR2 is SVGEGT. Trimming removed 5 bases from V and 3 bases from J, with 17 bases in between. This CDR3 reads CASSHPRDRYYEQYF. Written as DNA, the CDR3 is TGTGCCAGCAGTCACCCCCGGGACCGATACTACGAGCAGTACTTC.

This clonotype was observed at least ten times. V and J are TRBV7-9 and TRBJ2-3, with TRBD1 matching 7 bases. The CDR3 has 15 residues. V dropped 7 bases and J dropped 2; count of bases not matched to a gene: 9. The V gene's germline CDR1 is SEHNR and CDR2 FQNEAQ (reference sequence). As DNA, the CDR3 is TGTGCCAGCAACAAACAGGGGACCAACACAGATACGCAGTATTTT. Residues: CASNKQGTNTDTQYF.

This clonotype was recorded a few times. CDR3 DNA: TGCGCCAGCAGCCAAGATGGGAGGGGATCTGGTACAGATACGCAGTATTTT. This sequence encodes CASSQDGRGSGTDTQYF. The rearrangement uses TRBV4-1 and TRBJ2-3; 7 bases fit TRBD2. The ends lost 0 bases at V and 3 bases at J; junction bases unmatched: 9. Germline assignment: CDR1 MGHRA and CDR2 YSYEKL. CDR3 length: 17 residues.

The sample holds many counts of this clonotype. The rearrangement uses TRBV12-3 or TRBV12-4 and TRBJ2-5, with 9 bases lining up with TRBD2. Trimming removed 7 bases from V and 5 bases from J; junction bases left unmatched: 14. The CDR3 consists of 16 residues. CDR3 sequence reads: CASMGSSGGTVETQYF. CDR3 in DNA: TGTGCCAGCATGGGTTCCAGCGGGGGGACAGTGGAGACCCAGTACTTC.

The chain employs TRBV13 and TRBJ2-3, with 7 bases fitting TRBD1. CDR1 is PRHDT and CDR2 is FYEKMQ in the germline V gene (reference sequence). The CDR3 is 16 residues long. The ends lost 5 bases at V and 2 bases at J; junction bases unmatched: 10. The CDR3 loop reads CASSQGRTGVTDTQYF. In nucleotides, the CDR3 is TGTGCCAGCAGCCAAGGACGGACAGGAGTCACAGATACGCAGTATTTT.

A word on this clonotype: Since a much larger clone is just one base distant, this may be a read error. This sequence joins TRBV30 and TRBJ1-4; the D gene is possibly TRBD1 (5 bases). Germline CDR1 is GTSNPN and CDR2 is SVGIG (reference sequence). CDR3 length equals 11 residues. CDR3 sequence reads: CAWSQGEKLLF. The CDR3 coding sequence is TGTGCCTGGAGCCAAGGGGAAAAACTGCTTTTT.

DNA for the CDR3: TGTGCCATCAGTGAAAGCGGGGGGCACACAGATACGCAGTATTTT. It encodes CAISESGGHTDTQYF. This rearrangement joins TRBV10-3 to TRBJ2-3, with TRBD2 matching over 9 bases. Germline V lookup: CDR1 ENHRY, CDR2 SYGVKD. This CDR3 is 15 amino acids long. The V segment lost 3 bases and the J segment 2 bases; nucleotides outside the gene matches: 3.

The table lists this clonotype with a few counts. This CDR3 is CASSMSYHQPQHF. In DNA, the CDR3 is TGTGCCAGTAGTATGTCTTACCATCAGCCCCAGCATTTT. The V gene is TRBV19, the J gene TRBJ1-5; D unresolved. Germline V CDR1 and CDR2: LNHDA, SQIVND (reference sequence). With 3 bases removed from V and 5 bases from J, the gap between germline ends came to 8 bases. The CDR3 has 13 residues.

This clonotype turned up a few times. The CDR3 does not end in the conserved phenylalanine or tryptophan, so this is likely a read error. The CDR3 region has the DNA TGTGCCAGCAGCTCAGGGGCTACTGAAGCTTTCATT. Protein sequence: CASSSGATEAFI. The rearrangement joins TRBV13 to TRBJ1-1, with a tentative D call TRBD1 (6 bases). In germline, CDR1 is PRHDT, CDR2 FYEKMQ (reference sequence). The CDR3 runs 12 residues. Between the trimmed V and J ends, which lost 4 bases and 5 bases, there was a span of 8 bases.

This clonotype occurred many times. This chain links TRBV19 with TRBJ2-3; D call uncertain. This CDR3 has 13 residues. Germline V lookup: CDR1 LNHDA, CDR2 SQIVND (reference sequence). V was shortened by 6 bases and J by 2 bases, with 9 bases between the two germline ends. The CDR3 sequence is CASSTMLTDTQYF. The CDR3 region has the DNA TGTGCCAGTAGCACCATGCTCACAGATACGCAGTATTTT.

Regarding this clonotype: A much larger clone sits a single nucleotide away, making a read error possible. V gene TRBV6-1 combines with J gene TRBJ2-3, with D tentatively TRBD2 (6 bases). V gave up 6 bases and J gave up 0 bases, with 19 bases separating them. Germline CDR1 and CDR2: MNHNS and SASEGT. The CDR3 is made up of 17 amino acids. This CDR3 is CASSRIWGVSSTDTQYF. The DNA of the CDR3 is TGTGCCAGCAGCAGAATATGGGGGGTCAGCAGCACAGATACGCAGTATTTT.

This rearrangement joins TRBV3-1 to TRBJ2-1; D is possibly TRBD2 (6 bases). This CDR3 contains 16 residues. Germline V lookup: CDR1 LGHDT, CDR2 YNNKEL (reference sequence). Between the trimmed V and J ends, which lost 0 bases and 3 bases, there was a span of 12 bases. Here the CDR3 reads CASSQEHSGLYNEQFF. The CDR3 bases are TGTGCCAGCAGCCAAGAGCATAGCGGACTCTACAATGAGCAGTTCTTC.

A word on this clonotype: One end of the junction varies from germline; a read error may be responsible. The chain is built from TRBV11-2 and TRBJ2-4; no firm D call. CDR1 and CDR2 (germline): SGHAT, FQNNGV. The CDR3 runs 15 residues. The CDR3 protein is CASSLYLGTKNVQYF. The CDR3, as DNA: TGTGCCAGCAGCTTATATTTGGGTACCAAAAACGTTCAGTACTTC.

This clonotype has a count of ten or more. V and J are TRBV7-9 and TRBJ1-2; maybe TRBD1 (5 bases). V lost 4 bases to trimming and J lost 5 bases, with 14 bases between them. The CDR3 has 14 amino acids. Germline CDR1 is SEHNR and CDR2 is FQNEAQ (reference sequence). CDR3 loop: CASSSQGAGYGYTF. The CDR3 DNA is TGTGCCAGCAGCTCGCAGGGTGCGGGGTATGGCTACACCTTC.

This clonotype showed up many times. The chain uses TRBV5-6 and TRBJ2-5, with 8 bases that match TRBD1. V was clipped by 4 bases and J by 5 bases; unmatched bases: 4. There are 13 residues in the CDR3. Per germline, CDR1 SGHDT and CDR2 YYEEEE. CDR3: CASSKTGDETQYF. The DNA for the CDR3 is TGTGCCAGCAGCAAGACAGGGGATGAGACCCAGTACTTC.

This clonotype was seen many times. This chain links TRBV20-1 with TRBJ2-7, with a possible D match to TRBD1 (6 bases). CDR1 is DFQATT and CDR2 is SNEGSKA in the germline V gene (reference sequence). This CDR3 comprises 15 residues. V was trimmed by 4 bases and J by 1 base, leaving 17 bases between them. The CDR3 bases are TGCAGTGCTATTCGAGGTGGGACACCGTCCTACGAGCAGTACTTC. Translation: CSAIRGGTPSYEQYF.

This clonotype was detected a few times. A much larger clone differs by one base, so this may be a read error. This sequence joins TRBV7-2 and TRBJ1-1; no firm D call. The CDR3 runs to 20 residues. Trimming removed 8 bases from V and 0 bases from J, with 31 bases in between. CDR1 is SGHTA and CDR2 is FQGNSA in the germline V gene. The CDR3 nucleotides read TGTGCCAGCCGATCTGATCGCTACCTCATATCGGACGGTATGAACACTGAAGCTTTCTTT. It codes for CASRSDRYLISDGMNTEAFF.

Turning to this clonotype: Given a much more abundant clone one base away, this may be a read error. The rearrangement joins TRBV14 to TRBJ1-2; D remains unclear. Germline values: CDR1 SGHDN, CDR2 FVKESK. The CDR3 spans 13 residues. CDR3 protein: CASSQVGNYGYAF. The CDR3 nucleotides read TGTGCCAGCAGCCAAGTCGGCAACTATGGCTACGCCTTC.

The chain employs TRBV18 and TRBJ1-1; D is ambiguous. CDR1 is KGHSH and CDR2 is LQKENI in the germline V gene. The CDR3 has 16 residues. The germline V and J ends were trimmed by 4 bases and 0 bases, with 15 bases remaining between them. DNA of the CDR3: TGTGCCAGCTCACTAGGCGGGAATGAAATGAACACTGAAGCTTTCTTT. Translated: CASSLGGNEMNTEAFF.

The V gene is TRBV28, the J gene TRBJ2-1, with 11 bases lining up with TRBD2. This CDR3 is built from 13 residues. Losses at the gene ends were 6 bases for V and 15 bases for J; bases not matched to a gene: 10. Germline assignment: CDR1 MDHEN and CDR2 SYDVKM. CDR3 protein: CASRITLAGGPFF. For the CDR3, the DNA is TGTGCCAGCAGGATCACCCTAGCGGGAGGCCCGTTCTTC.

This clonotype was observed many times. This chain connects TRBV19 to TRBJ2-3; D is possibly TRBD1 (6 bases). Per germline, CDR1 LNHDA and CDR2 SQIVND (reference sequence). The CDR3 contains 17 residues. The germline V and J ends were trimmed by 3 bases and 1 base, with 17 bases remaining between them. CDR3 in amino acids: CASSISTGLSGTDTQYF. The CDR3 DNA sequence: TGTGCCAGTAGTATCTCCACAGGGTTGAGTGGCACAGATACGCAGTATTTT. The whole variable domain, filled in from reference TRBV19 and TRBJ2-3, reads DGGITQSPKYLFRKEGQNVTLSCEQNLNHDAMYWYRQDPGQGLRLIYYSQIVNDFQKGDIAEGYSVSREKKESFPLTVTSAQKNPTAFYLCASSISTGLSGTDTQYFGPGTRLTVL.

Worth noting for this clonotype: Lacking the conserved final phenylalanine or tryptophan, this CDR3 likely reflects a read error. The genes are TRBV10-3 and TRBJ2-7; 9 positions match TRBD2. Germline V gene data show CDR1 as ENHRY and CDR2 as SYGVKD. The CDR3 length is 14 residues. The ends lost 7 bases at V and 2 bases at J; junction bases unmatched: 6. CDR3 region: CAIKSGGLPYEQYS. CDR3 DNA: TGTGCCATCAAGAGCGGGGGGCTCCCCTACGAGCAGTACTCC.

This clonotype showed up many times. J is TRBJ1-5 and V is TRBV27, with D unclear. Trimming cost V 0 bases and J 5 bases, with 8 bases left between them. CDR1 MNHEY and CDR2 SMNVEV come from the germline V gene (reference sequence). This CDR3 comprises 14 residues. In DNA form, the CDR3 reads TGTGCCAGCAGTTTATCCTTGGGGTATCAGCCCCAGCATTTT. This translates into CASSLSLGYQPQHF.